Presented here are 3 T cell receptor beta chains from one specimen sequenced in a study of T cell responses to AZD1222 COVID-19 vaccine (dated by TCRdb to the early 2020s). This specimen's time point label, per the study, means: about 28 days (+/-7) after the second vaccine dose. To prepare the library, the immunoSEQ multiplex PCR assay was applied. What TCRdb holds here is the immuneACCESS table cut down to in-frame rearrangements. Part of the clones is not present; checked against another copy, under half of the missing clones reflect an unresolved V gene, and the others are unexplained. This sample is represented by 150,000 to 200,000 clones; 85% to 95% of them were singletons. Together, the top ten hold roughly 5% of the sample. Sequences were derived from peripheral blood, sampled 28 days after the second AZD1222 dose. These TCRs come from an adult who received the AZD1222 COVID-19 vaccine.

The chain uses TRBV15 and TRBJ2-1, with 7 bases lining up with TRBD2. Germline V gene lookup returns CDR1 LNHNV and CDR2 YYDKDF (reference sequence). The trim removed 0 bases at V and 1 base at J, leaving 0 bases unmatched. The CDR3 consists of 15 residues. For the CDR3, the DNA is TGTGCCACCAGCAGAGAACTAGCGTCCTACAATGAGCAGTTCTTC. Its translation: CATSRELASYNEQFF.

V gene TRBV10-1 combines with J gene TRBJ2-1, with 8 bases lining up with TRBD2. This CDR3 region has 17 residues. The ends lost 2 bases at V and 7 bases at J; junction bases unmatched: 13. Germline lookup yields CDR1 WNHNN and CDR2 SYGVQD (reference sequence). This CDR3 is CASSESTGGPSGNEQFF. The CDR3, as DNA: TGCGCCAGCAGTGAGAGTACGGGAGGGCCGTCGGGGAATGAGCAGTTCTTC.

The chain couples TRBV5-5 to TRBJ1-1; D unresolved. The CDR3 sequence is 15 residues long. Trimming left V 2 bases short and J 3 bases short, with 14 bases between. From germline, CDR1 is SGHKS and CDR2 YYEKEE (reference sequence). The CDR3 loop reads CASSLTAVLDTEAFF. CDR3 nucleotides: TGTGCCAGCAGCTTAACCGCTGTATTGGACACTGAAGCTTTCTTT.